Following are 14 T cell receptor beta chains from one sample sequenced in a study of blood T cells in healthy people across ages. Together with a sample-barcoded 5' primer, a J-beta primer mix was included in a second PCR lasting roughly 6 to 12 cycles. Each CDR3 protein gets one entry after TCRdb re-called the 5' RACE reads with MiXCR. The sample has fewer than 650,000 distinct CDR3 sequences; about 25% are singletons. The same data also contributed to another study, on T cells of mothers and their children.

The sequenced material came from blood. The receptors originated from a boy under 10 years old in good health.

The V gene is TRBV5-1, the J gene TRBJ2-7, with 8 bases matching TRBD1. After removal of 3 bases from V and 2 bases from J, the junction contained 4 bases not matched to a gene. Germline V lookup: CDR1 SGHRS, CDR2 YFSETQ. There are 14 residues in the CDR3. CDR3 DNA sequence: TGCGCCAGCAGCTCACAGGGGGAGGCCTACGAGCAGTACTTC. Translated, it gives CASSSQGEAYEQYF.

This clonotype was seen a few times. The gene calls are TRBV27 and TRBJ2-1; D not certain. The CDR3 has 13 residues. Germline CDR1 and CDR2: MNHEY and SMNVEV (reference sequence). Between the trimmed V and J ends, which lost 2 bases and 14 bases, there was a span of 16 bases. Here the CDR3 reads CASSLMDEERKFF. CDR3 bases: TGTGCCAGCAGTTTAATGGATGAGGAGAGGAAGTTCTTC.

This clonotype was seen at least ten times. The rearrangement joins TRBV9 to TRBJ2-5; 10 bases fit TRBD1. Germline V CDR1 and CDR2: SGDLS, YYNGEE. The CDR3 has 16 residues. Unmatched junction bases numbered 10, after V lost 4 bases and J lost 4 bases. The CDR3 here is CASSSPRQGAGETQYF. DNA for the CDR3: TGTGCCAGCAGCTCACCGCGACAGGGGGCGGGAGAGACCCAGTACTTC.

The CDR3 spells CASSMTRRVSAGELFF. The CDR3 DNA reads TGCGCCAGCAGCATGACCAGGAGGGTATCGGCCGGGGAGCTGTTTTTT. V usage is TRBV5-1 and J usage is TRBJ2-2; D might be TRBD2 (6 bases). Germline V gene data show CDR1 as SGHRS and CDR2 as YFSETQ. The germline V and J ends were trimmed by 4 bases and 6 bases, with 19 bases remaining between them. This CDR3 comprises 16 residues.

V usage is TRBV7-9 and J usage is TRBJ2-7; D unresolved. Germline-derived CDR1 and CDR2 are SEHNR and FQNEAQ (reference sequence). Trimming pared 7 bases from V and 0 bases from J, leaving 16 bases between. The CDR3 sequence is 15 residues long. The CDR3: CASTLGNGFSYEQYF. CDR3 nucleotides: TGTGCCAGCACCCTAGGTAACGGGTTCTCCTACGAGCAGTACTTC.

The V call is TRBV28, the J call TRBJ2-7, with 8 bases fitting TRBD2. From germline, CDR1 is MDHEN and CDR2 SYDVKM. The V and J ends lost 6 bases and 1 base, in that order; junction bases with no gene match: 8. The CDR3 totals 15 residues. CDR3 loop: CASRLAGGGSYEQYF. The CDR3 DNA reads as TGTGCCAGCAGGCTGGCGGGAGGCGGATCCTACGAGCAGTACTTC.

The chain joins TRBV13 to TRBJ2-1; TRBD2 is a possible D gene (6 bases). Per the germline V gene, CDR1 is PRHDT and CDR2 is FYEKMQ (reference sequence). The CDR3 spans 15 residues. V was shortened by 5 bases and J by 9 bases, with 20 bases between the two germline ends. CDR3 nucleotides: TGTGCCAGCAGCCCCCTGAAGGAGGGTCGAAGTGAGCAGTTCTTC. It is translated as CASSPLKEGRSEQFF.

This chain joins TRBV7-9 and TRBJ1-4; no firm D call. Looked up from germline, CDR1 is SEHNR and CDR2 is FQNEAQ (reference sequence). Deletions cut 3 bases from V and 8 bases from J, with 10 bases between. The CDR3 spans 13 residues. CDR3 sequence reads: CASSLTPSEKLFF. The CDR3 nucleotides read TGTGCCAGCAGCTTGACCCCCTCGGAAAAACTGTTTTTT.

This chain connects TRBV5-1 to TRBJ1-5; D uncertain. Trimming stripped 1 base from V and 3 bases from J, with 14 bases between. From germline, CDR1 is SGHRS and CDR2 YFSETQ. This CDR3 comprises 16 residues. The CDR3 sequence is CASSLFGFLYNQPQHF. The CDR3 DNA sequence: TGCGCCAGCAGCTTGTTCGGATTTCTATACAATCAGCCCCAGCATTTT.

This clonotype showed up just a few times. V usage is TRBV7-3 and J usage is TRBJ2-2; 7 bases map to TRBD1. The V gene end was trimmed by 4 bases and the J gene end by 8 bases; junction bases not matched to a gene: 4. The CDR3 contains 13 residues. Per the germline V gene, CDR1 is SGHTA and CDR2 is FQGTGA. In DNA, the CDR3 is TGTGCCAGCAGCTCCGACAGGGAAGGGGAGCTGTTTTTT. Translation gives CASSSDREGELFF.

This chain connects TRBV4-3 to TRBJ2-5; a possible D gene is TRBD2 (6 bases). The tail of the sequence fits TRBJ2-7 better, so the J call may be wrong. CDR1 is LGHNA and CDR2 is YSLEER in the germline V gene. This CDR3 is built from 16 residues. The CDR3 DNA sequence: TGCGCCAGCAGCCAAGATGCTGGGGGGATCTCCTACGAGCAGTACTTC. This gives the protein CASSQDAGGISYEQYF.

This rearrangement joins TRBV6-5 to TRBJ2-3; the D gene could be TRBD1 or TRBD2 (5 bases each). Germline CDR1 and CDR2: MNHEY and SVGAGI. Trimming removed 2 bases from V and 1 base from J, with 10 bases in between. CDR3 length: 15 amino acids. CDR3 residues: CASSYDGARTDTQYF. CDR3 DNA: TGTGCCAGCAGTTACGACGGGGCGCGCACAGATACGCAGTATTTT.

The chain couples TRBV9 to TRBJ1-3; no firm D call. Trimming pared 4 bases from V and 0 bases from J, leaving 8 bases between. The germline gives CDR1 SGDLS, CDR2 YYNGEE. CDR3 size: 14 residues. The CDR3 DNA reads TGTGCCAGCAGCCCCCATGTCTCTGGAAACACCATATATTTT. It encodes CASSPHVSGNTIYF. Together with reference TRBV9 and TRBJ1-3, the CDR3 gives the full variable domain: DSGVTQTPKHLITATGQRVTLRCSPRSGDLSVYWYQQSLDQGLQFLIQYYNGEERAKGNILERFSAQQFPDLHSELNLSSLELGDSALYFCASSPHVSGNTIYFGEGSWLTVV.

This clonotype was observed a few times. V and J are TRBV7-9 and TRBJ2-5, with TRBD1 identical over 9 bases. The length of the CDR3 is 14 residues. Germline V CDR1 and CDR2: SEHNR, FQNEAQ (reference sequence). Unmatched junction bases numbered 6, after V lost 5 bases and J lost 5 bases. The CDR3 nucleotides read TGTGCCAGCAGCCGAGAGACAGGGGGGGAGACCCAGTACTTC. This translates into CASSRETGGETQYF.